This is a list of T cell receptor beta chains from one sample in a study of metastatic and nonmetastatic thyroid tumors. MiXCR reprocessed the PCR reads for TCRdb. The sample carries about 31,000 clones, about 21% recorded once. Sequencing was performed on blood. The receptor set was obtained from a female donor with papillary thyroid cancer or a benign thyroid nodule (not recorded which). Some clones in this sample may be carry-over from other donors' samples. Each CDR3 is given with its conserved first and last residue. The D gene is left open where the match is weak. Expanded clones are given a class, and other clones once, few, many or no size at all.

clone size: .
D gene: .
J gene: TRBJ2-1
V gene: TRBV7-9
CDR3 DNA: TGTGCCAGCAGCTTAGGGGCTAACAATGAGCAGTTCTTC
CDR3 protein: CASSLGANNEQFF

clone size: .
D gene: TRBD1
J gene: TRBJ2-3
V gene: TRBV15
CDR3 DNA: TGTGCCACCAGCAGAACCCCGGGACAGGGGTTCAATCAGCCCCAGTATTTT
CDR3 protein: CATSRTPGQGFNQPQYF

clone size: .
D gene: .
J gene: TRBJ2-7
V gene: TRBV19
CDR3 DNA: TGTGCCAGTAGTCCCCTGATTGGGAACTACGAGCAGTACTTC
CDR3 protein: CASSPLIGNYEQYF

clone size: once
D gene: .
J gene: TRBJ2-3
V gene: TRBV5-1
CDR3 DNA: TGCGCCAGCAGCTCTGGCAGCACAAACCAGGGAGATACGCAGTATTTT
CDR3 protein: CASSSGSTNQGDTQYF

clone size: medium-sized
D gene: .
J gene: TRBJ1-2
V gene: TRBV6-5
CDR3 DNA: TGTGCCAGCAGTTACTCAGGGTATGGCTACACCTTC
CDR3 protein: CASSYSGYGYTF

clone size: .
D gene: .
J gene: TRBJ2-2
V gene: TRBV9
CDR3 DNA: TGTGCCAGCAGCGTATTAGACGCGAACACCGGGGAGCTGTTTTTT
CDR3 protein: CASSVLDANTGELFF

clone size: many
D gene: .
J gene: TRBJ2-7
V gene: TRBV5-1
CDR3 DNA: TGCGCCAGCAGCCTCTCGGTCGCCTCCTACGAGCAGTACTTC
CDR3 protein: CASSLSVASYEQYF

clone size: many
D gene: .
J gene: TRBJ2-3
V gene: TRBV7-2
CDR3 DNA: TGTGCCAGCAGCTTAGACCAGGGAGCAGATACGCAGTATTTT
CDR3 protein: CASSLDQGADTQYF

clone size: many
D gene: .
J gene: TRBJ2-1
V gene: TRBV11-2
CDR3 DNA: TGTGCCAGCTCCCCCGCCCAAGGCGATGAGCAGTTCTTC
CDR3 protein: CASSPAQGDEQFF

clone size: .
D gene: .
J gene: TRBJ2-7
V gene: TRBV5-1
CDR3 DNA: TGCGCCAGCAGCTGGCAGGGGCCTACAGACGAGCAGTACTTC
CDR3 protein: CASSWQGPTDEQYF

clone size: .
D gene: TRBD2
J gene: TRBJ2-1
V gene: TRBV13
CDR3 DNA: TGTGCCAGCAGCTCGGGACTAGCGGGGGATTACAATGAGCAGTTCTTC
CDR3 protein: CASSSGLAGDYNEQFF

clone size: many
D gene: .
J gene: TRBJ1-3
V gene: TRBV19
CDR3 DNA: TGTGCCAGTAGTACCTCTGGAAACACCATATATTTT
CDR3 protein: CASSTSGNTIYF

clone size: few
D gene: TRBD2
J gene: TRBJ2-5
V gene: TRBV6-1
CDR3 DNA: TGTGCCAGCAGTGGACTAGCGGGAGTGGGGGGGGAGACCCAGTACTTC
CDR3 protein: CASSGLAGVGGETQYF

clone size: many
D gene: .
J gene: TRBJ1-1
V gene: TRBV18
CDR3 DNA: TGTGCCAGCTCACCACGGAAGGACACTGAAGCTTTCTTT
CDR3 protein: CASSPRKDTEAFF

clone size: .
D gene: .
J gene: TRBJ1-1
V gene: TRBV6-1
CDR3 DNA: TGTGCCAGCAGGACCCCAGGGTTCTTTACTGAAGCTTTCTTT
CDR3 protein: CASRTPGFFTEAFF

clone size: medium-sized
D gene: .
J gene: TRBJ1-2
V gene: TRBV25-1
CDR3 DNA: TGTGCCAGCAGTGTAGGGACTAACTATGGCTACACCTTC
CDR3 protein: CASSVGTNYGYTF

clone size: few
D gene: TRBD1
J gene: TRBJ1-3
V gene: TRBV4-2
CDR3 DNA: TGTGCCAGCAGCCAAGAGGACAGGTCCGGAAACACCATATATTTT
CDR3 protein: CASSQEDRSGNTIYF

clone size: medium-sized
D gene: .
J gene: TRBJ1-2
V gene: TRBV6-2/TRBV6-3
CDR3 DNA: TGTGCCAGCAGTTACGGCGGGGGAGGCTATGGCTACACCTTC
CDR3 protein: CASSYGGGGYGYTF

clone size: many
D gene: TRBD2
J gene: TRBJ2-5
V gene: TRBV12-3/TRBV12-4
CDR3 DNA: TGTGCCAGCAGTCCCCTCGGGGGGGGGGGAGAAGAGACCCAGTACTTC
CDR3 protein: CASSPLGGGGEETQYF

clone size: many
D gene: .
J gene: TRBJ1-3
V gene: TRBV6-6
CDR3 DNA: TGTGCCAGCAGTTACGGCAGATCTGGAAACACCATATATTTT
CDR3 protein: CASSYGRSGNTIYF

clone size: many
D gene: .
J gene: TRBJ2-1
V gene: TRBV6-1
CDR3 DNA: TGTGCCAGCAGCTACGACATCTACAATGAGCAGTTCTTC
CDR3 protein: CASSYDIYNEQFF

clone size: few
D gene: .
J gene: TRBJ2-3
V gene: TRBV6-1
CDR3 DNA: TGTGCCAGCAGTCAAGGACTACCGAGCACAGATACGCAGTATTTT
CDR3 protein: CASSQGLPSTDTQYF

clone size: .
D gene: TRBD2
J gene: TRBJ2-5
V gene: TRBV28
CDR3 DNA: TGTGCCAGCACCCTTGATAGCGGGAGGGCGGAGACCCAGTACTTC
CDR3 protein: CASTLDSGRAETQYF

clone size: .
D gene: .
J gene: TRBJ2-7
V gene: TRBV19
CDR3 DNA: TGTGCCAGTAGTATTCACACAGCCTACGAGCAGTACTTC
CDR3 protein: CASSIHTAYEQYF

clone size: many
D gene: .
J gene: TRBJ1-1
V gene: TRBV5-1
CDR3 DNA: TGCGCCAGCAGCCCGCCGGGACACCAGAACACTGAAGCTTTCTTT
CDR3 protein: CASSPPGHQNTEAFF

clone size: few
D gene: .
J gene: TRBJ2-2
V gene: TRBV5-1
CDR3 DNA: TGCGCCAGCAGCACGGGCCGGGGTTACACCGTGAACACCGGGGAGCTGTTTTTT
CDR3 protein: CASSTGRGYTVNTGELFF

clone size: .
D gene: .
J gene: TRBJ2-7
V gene: TRBV6-2/TRBV6-3
CDR3 DNA: TGTGGCAGCAGTCGCGGAGTCGAGCGGTACTTC
CDR3 protein: CGSSRGVERYF

clone size: .
D gene: TRBD1
J gene: TRBJ1-2
V gene: TRBV11-2
CDR3 DNA: TGTGCCAGCAGCAGAGAGACAGGGAGAAACTATGGCTACACCTTC
CDR3 protein: CASSRETGRNYGYTF

clone size: .
D gene: .
J gene: TRBJ2-7
V gene: TRBV30
CDR3 DNA: TGTGCCTGGAGTGTTAGCTACGAGCAGTACTTC
CDR3 protein: CAWSVSYEQYF

clone size: many
D gene: TRBD1
J gene: TRBJ1-3
V gene: TRBV4-3
CDR3 DNA: TGCGCCAGCAGCCAATTCGCCGGGACAGCGGGAAACACCATATATTTT
CDR3 protein: CASSQFAGTAGNTIYF

clone size: many
D gene: .
J gene: TRBJ2-5
V gene: TRBV6-6
CDR3 DNA: TGTGCCAGCAGTTACACCTGGGGAGGTCGAAATAGCGGCTACCAAGAGACCCAGTACTTC
CDR3 protein: CASSYTWGGRNSGYQETQYF

clone size: many
D gene: .
J gene: TRBJ2-1
V gene: TRBV7-7
CDR3 DNA: TGTGCTAGCAGCTTACACGGGGGAATCAATGAGCAGTTCTTC
CDR3 protein: CASSLHGGINEQFF

clone size: many
D gene: .
J gene: TRBJ1-1
V gene: TRBV15
CDR3 DNA: TGTGCCACCAGCAGATCGGCAGGGAACACTGAAGCTTTCTTT
CDR3 protein: CATSRSAGNTEAFF

clone size: many
D gene: TRBD1
J gene: TRBJ2-7
V gene: TRBV9
CDR3 DNA: TGTGCCAGCAGCGTAGGGGAGGGGACAGGGGCCTACGAGCAGTACTTC
CDR3 protein: CASSVGEGTGAYEQYF

clone size: many
D gene: .
J gene: TRBJ2-5
V gene: TRBV20-1
CDR3 DNA: TGCAGTGCCAGAGATGAGGGGATTCAAGAGACCCAGTACTTC
CDR3 protein: CSARDEGIQETQYF

clone size: once
D gene: .
J gene: TRBJ1-4
V gene: TRBV11-2
CDR3 DNA: TGTGCCAGCAGCTATGGGGGGCTTGGGGAAAAACTGTTTTTT
CDR3 protein: CASSYGGLGEKLFF

clone size: many
D gene: .
J gene: TRBJ2-6
V gene: TRBV20-1
CDR3 DNA: TGCAGTGCTAGACGGGCCAACGTCCTGACTTTC
CDR3 protein: CSARRANVLTF

clone size: once
D gene: TRBD1
J gene: TRBJ1-1
V gene: TRBV20-1
CDR3 DNA: TGCAGTGCCCCAAGGGACAGGGGAAATGAGAGGACTGAAGCTTTCTTT
CDR3 protein: CSAPRDRGNERTEAFF

clone size: many
D gene: .
J gene: TRBJ2-4
V gene: TRBV14
CDR3 DNA: TGTGCCAGCAGCCCCCTTGGGCAGGCCAAAAACATTCAGTACTTC
CDR3 protein: CASSPLGQAKNIQYF

clone size: .
D gene: TRBD1
J gene: TRBJ1-2
V gene: TRBV6-2/TRBV6-3
CDR3 DNA: TGTGCCAGCAGTTACCAGGGGGCCAACTATGGCTACACCTTC
CDR3 protein: CASSYQGANYGYTF

clone size: .
D gene: TRBD1
J gene: TRBJ2-6
V gene: TRBV7-8
CDR3 DNA: TGTGCCAGCAGCTTAGCGTCAGGCAGGGGGTCTGGGGCCAACGTCCTGACTTTC
CDR3 protein: CASSLASGRGSGANVLTF

clone size: many
D gene: .
J gene: TRBJ1-4
V gene: TRBV19
CDR3 DNA: TGTGCCAGTAGTATGATCGGCGGGGGGGCAACTAATGAAAAACTGTTTTTT
CDR3 protein: CASSMIGGGATNEKLFF

clone size: .
D gene: .
J gene: TRBJ2-7
V gene: TRBV6-2/TRBV6-3
CDR3 DNA: TGTGCCAGCCGGGATCGGGACGAGCAGTACTTC
CDR3 protein: CASRDRDEQYF

clone size: once
D gene: TRBD1
J gene: TRBJ2-3
V gene: TRBV7-3
CDR3 DNA: TGTGCCAGCAGCTTAATTTCAGGGGGGACAGGGTGGGGAGATACGCAGTATTTT
CDR3 protein: CASSLISGGTGWGDTQYF

clone size: .
D gene: .
J gene: TRBJ2-1
V gene: TRBV30
CDR3 DNA: TGTGCCTGGAGGCGAACCTTGGACTCCTACAATGAGCAGTTCTTC
CDR3 protein: CAWRRTLDSYNEQFF

clone size: many
D gene: TRBD1
J gene: TRBJ1-3
V gene: TRBV10-3
CDR3 DNA: TGTGCCACGACGGGACAGGGGGTGCAAAGAAACACCATATATTTT
CDR3 protein: CATTGQGVQRNTIYF

clone size: many
D gene: .
J gene: TRBJ1-4
V gene: TRBV12-3/TRBV12-4
CDR3 DNA: TGTGCCAGCAGTTTATGGGGACCAACTAATGAAAAACTGTTTTTT
CDR3 protein: CASSLWGPTNEKLFF